This TCR beta chain was recorded in a study of human T cells and chemical hapten exposure. Study-level results: In comparison with controls, expanded TCRs gave rise to a significantly larger number of large CDR3 similarity clusters.

This clonotype was found a few times. Antigen specificity is unknown. In the library, unique molecular identifiers were attached to individual cDNA molecules. TCRdb reanalysed the RACE reads using MiXCR and keeps one entry per CDR3 protein. The repertoire holds more than 80,000 distinct CDR3 sequences, with more than 10% as singletons. Time point denoted: pre-sensitization, week 0. Treatment given: therapeutic diphenylcyclopropenone sensitization with weekly scalp DPC. The germline gives CDR1 SGHDN, CDR2 FVKESK. Trimming shortened V by 4 bases and J by 4 bases, and 8 bases separated the two germline ends. This CDR3 comprises 13 residues.

This sequence joins TRBV14 and TRBJ2-1; D is undetermined. The sequencing here drew on whole blood, taken in connection with sensitization to the hapten diphenylcyclopropenone (DPC). The sequence was collected from a woman between 55 and 75 years old with alopecia areata. Some clones in this sample may be carry-over from other donors' samples. CDR3 nucleotide sequence: TGTGCCAGCAGCCGCCGGACGTACAATGAGCAGTTCTTC. This translates into CASSRRTYNEQFF.